The entry below gives a single T cell receptor (beta chain) sequence along with its context. Its antigen is not known. Per germline, CDR1 LNHDA and CDR2 SQIVND (reference sequence). Trimming removed 8 bases at V and 3 bases at J, with 17 bases between. The CDR3 covers 15 residues. This sample was taken from a study of cytomegalovirus exposure and HLA in healthy donors. Study results and caveats: Relative to the roughly 690-donor mean, N-insertions were reportedly fewer in an Asian-associated ancestry cluster in a later analysis. The analysis excluded some indistinguishable V segments, including TRBV6-2 and TRBV6-3.

60 Vbeta and 13 Jbeta primers were used in PCR. The method was immunoSEQ multiplex PCR; TCRdb's version includes in-frame clones alone and lacks a portion of them. The sample lists roughly 150,000 clones, around 80% seen once, with approximately 1.5% in the top ten. Sample: PBMCs. J is TRBJ1-5 and V is TRBV19; D not certain. This TCR came from a man between 35 and 55 years old in good health and CMV-seronegative. The DNA of the CDR3 is TGTGCCAGTGGCCCCCGGTCAGGCATCAATCAGCCCCAGCATTTT. Protein product: CASGPRSGINQPQHF.